This T cell receptor beta chain comes out of a study of T cell changes during pregnancy in multiple sclerosis. This CDR3 is built from 14 residues. Germline V lookup: CDR1 MGHDK, CDR2 SYGVNS. The V segment lost 1 base and the J segment 6 bases; nucleotides outside the gene matches: 6. Method: immunoSEQ multiplex PCR; TCRdb's copy keeps in-frame clones and lacks some. The table lists about 83,000 clones, roughly nine tenths of them singletons. The chain recombines TRBV25-1 with TRBJ2-7, with TRBD2 identical over 7 bases. The sequence came from a female donor in good health, serving as a control in a pregnancy study. Some clones in this sample may be carry-over from other donors' samples. The source material was PBMCs, sampled in the first trimester of pregnancy. The CDR3 DNA reads TGTGCCAGCAGTGAATCTGGCGGGAGCGGCGAGCAGTACTTC. Amino acid sequence: CASSESGGSGEQYF.